Presented here are 9 T cell receptor beta chains from one specimen sequenced in a study of regulatory T cells in long-lasting Graves disease. CDR3-region Arm-PCR and iRepertoire HTBI primers produced the TCR beta libraries. TCRdb passed the multiplex PCR reads through MiXCR, listing each CDR3 protein once. The sample shows 350,000 to 400,000 distinct CDR3 sequences, under 20% of them seen only once. Described time point: newly diagnosed GD, antithyroid drugs for less than 3 months. From PBMCs, RNA was extracted and then used to make the TCR library. These data were also filed under a second study, of T cells in Graves' hyperthyroidism and ophthalmopathy.

The starting material was peripheral blood mononuclear cells (PBMCs), obtained at new diagnosis, from a patient treated with antithyroid drugs. Receptors were obtained from a woman under 30 with Graves disease.

This clonotype has ten or more counts. The J gene is TRBJ1-1, the V gene TRBV3-1, with D unclear. Germline CDR1 is LGHDT and CDR2 is YNNKEL (reference sequence). V shed 0 bases and J shed 10 bases, with 12 bases lying between them. The length of the CDR3 is 13 residues. The CDR3 DNA reads TGTGCCAGCAGCCAAGATTTGGGTCGGCGAGCTTTCTTT. Translation gives CASSQDLGRRAFF.

This chain joins TRBV6-1 and TRBJ2-2; 7 bases match TRBD1. V was clipped by 5 bases and J by 5 bases; unmatched bases: 8. This CDR3 has 15 residues. The V gene's germline CDR1 is MNHNS and CDR2 SASEGT. The CDR3 nucleotides read TGTGCCAGCAGTAGACAGGGAAGGTGGACCGGGGAGCTGTTTTTT. Translation: CASSRQGRWTGELFF.

This clonotype was seen a handful of times. This chain connects TRBV30 to TRBJ1-4; 7 positions agree with TRBD1. The CDR3 is 18 residues long. The V gene end was trimmed by 2 bases and the J gene end by 6 bases; junction bases not matched to a gene: 18. CDR1 and CDR2 (germline): GTSNPN, SVGIG (reference sequence). CDR3 in amino acids: CAWSTRPGGSFLDEKLFF. CDR3 nucleotides: TGTGCCTGGAGTACCCGCCCAGGGGGTAGCTTTCTTGATGAAAAACTGTTTTTT.

This clonotype has at least ten counts. This chain links TRBV5-5 with TRBJ2-7, with D possibly being TRBD1 (5 bases). CDR1 is SGHKS and CDR2 is YYEKEE in the germline V gene (reference sequence). The CDR3 sequence is 16 residues long. V lost 0 bases and J 3 bases, leaving 16 bases between the germline ends. The CDR3 DNA sequence: TGTGCCAGCAGCTTGGCCAATACCGGACACTACTACGAGCAGTACTTC. Protein product: CASSLANTGHYYEQYF.

There are many counts of this clonotype. The chain uses TRBV28 and TRBJ2-3; TRBD1 aligns across 8 bases. Trimming took 6 bases from V and 4 from J; bases not matched to a gene: 9. Germline lookup yields CDR1 MDHEN and CDR2 SYDVKM. This CDR3 is built from 15 residues. Written as DNA, the CDR3 is TGTGCCAGCAGCCTGACAGGGGTTAGGGCAGATACGCAGTATTTT. Its protein product is CASSLTGVRADTQYF.

This clonotype was counted at least ten times. The CDR3 reads CATSTSTGTGFDEQYF. In DNA form, the CDR3 reads TGTGCCACCAGCACATCCACCGGGACAGGTTTCGACGAGCAGTACTTC. The V call is TRBV15, the J call TRBJ2-7; 8 bases are shared with TRBD1. With 4 bases clipped from V and 5 bases from J, the junction kept 13 bases outside the gene matches. Germline loops: CDR1 LNHNV, CDR2 YYDKDF (reference sequence). CDR3 length equals 16 residues.

Many counts were recorded for this clonotype. V is TRBV12-3 or TRBV12-4 and J is TRBJ2-3; no reliable D call. Trimming cost V 5 bases and J 14 bases, with 17 bases left between them. CDR3 length: 12 residues. CDR3 coding DNA: TGTGCCAGCAGTCTATTGGACCAAGCGTGGTATTTT. This encodes CASSLLDQAWYF.

The gene calls are TRBV12-3 or TRBV12-4 and TRBJ1-3; 10 bases map to TRBD1. The CDR3 sequence is 19 residues long. Germline trimming cut 2 bases from V and 4 bases from J; bases unmatched to any gene: 14. CDR3 residues: CASSLPGAWGQGSGNTIYF. CDR3 nucleotides: TGTGCCAGCAGTTTACCTGGAGCGTGGGGACAGGGGTCAGGAAACACCATATATTTT.

This clonotype was found many times. V usage is TRBV20-1 and J usage is TRBJ2-2; no reliable D call. CDR3 length equals 14 residues. From germline, CDR1 is DFQATT and CDR2 SNEGSKA (reference sequence). Deletions cut 1 base from V and 5 bases from J, with 11 bases between. The CDR3 is CSARVPGGTGELFF. The CDR3 DNA is TGCAGTGCTAGAGTCCCCGGTGGGACCGGGGAGCTGTTTTTT.